This entry is about one TCR beta chain. The entry originates in a study of blood T cell repertoires in COVID-19. In the study overall: COVID-19 samples, acute and convalescent, were from the United States, Italy and Spain. Sample material is recorded as cDNA or gDNA derived from T cells, B-cell-depleted T cells, or PBMCs.

As handled by the study authors: By means of reference gene primer amplification, nucleated cell counts were estimated. The method was immunoSEQ multiplex PCR; TCRdb's version includes in-frame clones alone and lacks a portion of them. Clone size and V and J calls were adopted from that table, with D and trimming inferred from the DNA. The data hold 65,000 to 80,000 clones, with more than 75% observed a single time. V lost 0 bases, J lost 0 bases, and 4 bases stayed unmatched. CDR1 is KGHSH, CDR2 LQKENI, per germline. The CDR3 consists of 16 residues. Material for sequencing was peripheral blood. The chain links TRBV18 to TRBJ1-1; 7 bases agree with TRBD1. The clonotype originates from a human donor in a cohort sampled during active COVID-19. The CDR3 bases are TGTGCCAGCTCACCACCCCAGGGGGTGTTGAACACTGAAGCTTTCTTT. This encodes CASSPPQGVLNTEAFF.